The next 17 T cell receptor beta chains were all read from a single sample in a study of technical replicates of blood from a few donors. Sequenced by immunoSEQ multiplex PCR; TCRdb stores in-frame clones only, minus some. The sample lists roughly 12,000 clones, 90% to 95% occurring once. The specimen was PBMCs. The receptor source for this set is a human donor in good health.

The chain employs TRBV7-7 and TRBJ2-3, with a weak D call TRBD1 (6 bases). The CDR3 covers 15 residues. V was clipped by 3 bases and J by 0 bases, with 10 bases between them. Per the germline V gene, CDR1 is SSHAT and CDR2 is FNYEAQ (reference sequence). CDR3 loop: CASSLGTLSTDTQYF. The CDR3 DNA reads TGTGCCAGCAGCTTGGGGACATTGAGCACAGATACGCAGTATTTT.

The chain couples TRBV19 to TRBJ1-5, with D perhaps matching TRBD1 (5 bases). Germline lookup yields CDR1 LNHDA and CDR2 SQIVND (reference sequence). The CDR3 has 13 residues. V lost 6 bases and J lost 7, with 13 bases in between. The CDR3 loop reads CASRGQGRQPQHF. Written as DNA, the CDR3 is TGTGCCAGTAGGGGGCAGGGTAGACAGCCCCAGCATTTT. The full variable domain, its missing parts supplied by reference TRBV19 and TRBJ1-5, is DGGITQSPKYLFRKEGQNVTLSCEQNLNHDAMYWYRQDPGQGLRLIYYSQIVNDFQKGDIAEGYSVSREKKESFPLTVTSAQKNPTAFYLCASRGQGRQPQHFGDGTRLSIL.

This chain uses TRBV11-2 with TRBJ2-7; tentatively, D is TRBD2 (6 bases). This CDR3 contains 15 residues. Germline V CDR1 and CDR2: SGHAT, FQNNGV. The V and J ends lost 4 bases and 2 bases respectively, with 15 bases between them. This CDR3 is CASSSPAGRTYEQYF. DNA of the CDR3: TGTGCCAGCAGCTCCCCCGCCGGGAGAACCTACGAGCAGTACTTC.

This clone was counted between two and nine times. This sequence joins TRBV4-1 and TRBJ2-3; 9 nucleotides agree with TRBD2. The CDR3 runs to 15 residues. CDR1 is MGHRA, CDR2 YSYEKL, per germline. After removal of 4 bases from V and 6 bases from J, the junction contained 8 bases not matched to a gene. CDR3 region: CASSPEESGRDTQYF. DNA for the CDR3: TGCGCCAGCAGCCCGGAGGAGAGCGGGAGGGATACGCAGTATTTT.

This sequence joins TRBV6-1 and TRBJ2-2; TRBD2 aligns across 7 bases. The CDR3 totals 15 residues. Germline-derived CDR1 and CDR2 are MNHNS and SASEGT. V shed 7 bases, J shed 2 bases, and the junction held 7 bases outside the gene matches. The CDR3: CASTFGGSNTGELFF. For the CDR3, the DNA is TGTGCCAGCACTTTTGGCGGGAGTAACACCGGGGAGCTGTTTTTT.

V usage is TRBV9 and J usage is TRBJ1-5, with D uncertain. V lost 3 bases to trimming and J lost 6 bases, with 19 bases between them. The CDR3 runs to 16 residues. Germline values: CDR1 SGDLS, CDR2 YYNGEE. In DNA form, the CDR3 reads TGTGCCAGCAGCGCCCTTTTGGTGAGGGATGGTCAGCCCCAGCATTTT. Translated, it gives CASSALLVRDGQPQHF. Drawing the rest from reference TRBV9 and TRBJ1-5, the complete variable domain is DSGVTQTPKHLITATGQRVTLRCSPRSGDLSVYWYQQSLDQGLQFLIQYYNGEERAKGNILERFSAQQFPDLHSELNLSSLELGDSALYFCASSALLVRDGQPQHFGDGTRLSIL.

This chain uses TRBV19 with TRBJ2-7, with 8 bases fitting TRBD2. The germline gives CDR1 LNHDA, CDR2 SQIVND (reference sequence). Unmatched junction bases numbered 11, after V lost 5 bases and J lost 2 bases. The CDR3 totals 16 residues. The CDR3 reads CASSPGSGRGPYEQYF. CDR3 nucleotide sequence: TGTGCCAGTAGTCCCGGAAGCGGGAGAGGCCCCTACGAGCAGTACTTC. Combining the CDR3 with reference TRBV19 and TRBJ2-7 gives the whole variable domain DGGITQSPKYLFRKEGQNVTLSCEQNLNHDAMYWYRQDPGQGLRLIYYSQIVNDFQKGDIAEGYSVSREKKESFPLTVTSAQKNPTAFYLCASSPGSGRGPYEQYFGPGTRLTVT.

The rearrangement links TRBV19 to TRBJ2-1; tentatively, D is TRBD2 (5 bases). V was shortened by 4 bases and J by 0 bases, with 13 bases between the two germline ends. CDR1 LNHDA and CDR2 SQIVND come from the germline V gene (reference sequence). The CDR3 consists of 16 residues. CDR3 DNA: TGTGCCAGTAGTAGCCCAGAGGAGGTCTCCTACAATGAGCAGTTCTTC. This encodes CASSSPEEVSYNEQFF.

This clone was recorded only once. The CDR3 DNA sequence: TGTGCCAGCAGCCAGGGACAATCTGGCTCCTACGAGCAGTACTTC. The encoded protein is CASSQGQSGSYEQYF. The chain recombines TRBV4-2 with TRBJ2-7; tentatively, D is TRBD1 (6 bases). The germline V gene has CDR1 LGHNA and CDR2 YNFKEQ. V gave up 3 bases and J gave up 0 bases, with 12 bases separating them. This CDR3 region has 15 residues.

The chain is built from TRBV29-1 and TRBJ2-5, with 13 bases that match TRBD2. The junction had 6 bases not matched to a gene; V was cut back by 6 bases and J by 5 bases. CDR3 length equals 14 residues. The germline V gene has CDR1 SQVTM and CDR2 ANQGSEA. In DNA form, the CDR3 reads TGCAGCGTCAGACTAGCGGGAGGCTGGGAGACCCAGTACTTC. Its protein is CSVRLAGGWETQYF.

The rearrangement links TRBV28 to TRBJ2-7, with TRBD1 matching over 8 bases. The CDR3 covers 13 residues. V was clipped by 2 bases and J by 4 bases; unmatched bases: 1. Germline lookup yields CDR1 MDHEN and CDR2 SYDVKM. CDR3 in DNA: TGTGCCAGCAGTTTAACAGGGGGGTACGAGCAGTACTTC. This sequence encodes CASSLTGGYEQYF.

This chain uses TRBV11-2 with TRBJ2-7; the match to TRBD2 covers 8 bases. The CDR3 length is 13 residues. Trimming removed 4 bases from V and 2 bases from J; junction bases left unmatched: 1. Germline V CDR1 and CDR2: SGHAT, FQNNGV. The CDR3: CASSSGLAYEQYF. The CDR3 DNA follows: TGTGCCAGCAGCTCGGGACTAGCCTACGAGCAGTACTTC.

This rearrangement joins TRBV7-7 to TRBJ2-2, with 11 bases identical to TRBD2. V trimming: 5 bases; J trimming: 4 bases; junction bases outside the gene matches: 3. Germline loops: CDR1 SSHAT, CDR2 FNYEAQ (reference sequence). CDR3 length: 15 amino acids. In nucleotides, the CDR3 is TGTGCCAGCAGCACGGGACTAGCGGTCACCGGGGAGCTGTTTTTT. It yields the protein CASSTGLAVTGELFF.

The rearrangement links TRBV7-9 to TRBJ2-5, with D perhaps matching TRBD2 (6 bases). The germline V gene has CDR1 SEHNR and CDR2 FQNEAQ (reference sequence). The CDR3 contains 14 residues. Trimming cost V 7 bases and J 5 bases, with 17 bases left between them. The CDR3 protein is CASTPIWGVETQYF. The DNA of the CDR3 is TGTGCCAGCACCCCAATTTGGGGGGTGGAGACCCAGTACTTC.

A single count supports this clone. This chain connects TRBV2 to TRBJ1-1; no clear D. V was trimmed by 6 bases and J by 8 bases, leaving 19 bases between them. CDR1 and CDR2 from the germline V gene are SNHLY and FYNNEI. The CDR3 is 14 amino acids. The CDR3 DNA sequence: TGTGCCAGCAGCGCTGGGTCTAACAGAGGGGAAGCTTTCTTT. Translated: CASSAGSNRGEAFF. The entire variable domain, with the rest obtained from reference TRBV2 and TRBJ1-1, is as follows: EPEVTQTPSHQVTQMGQEVILRCVPISNHLYFYWYRQILGQKVEFLVSFYNNEISEKSEIFDDQFSVERPDGSNFTLKIRSTKLEDSAMYFCASSAGSNRGEAFFGQGTRLTVV.

The chain is built from TRBV5-4 and TRBJ2-5; 9 positions agree with TRBD2. This CDR3 spans 13 amino acids. Germline V gene lookup returns CDR1 SGHNT and CDR2 YYREEE (reference sequence). Losses at the gene ends were 3 bases for V and 5 bases for J; bases not matched to a gene: 2. The CDR3 DNA follows: TGTGCCAGCAGCTCTAGCGGGACGGAGACCCAGTACTTC. Its protein is CASSSSGTETQYF.

The rearrangement joins TRBV19 to TRBJ2-2; TRBD2 is a possible D gene (6 bases). The CDR3 is made up of 13 amino acids. The V gene's germline CDR1 is LNHDA and CDR2 SQIVND (reference sequence). V lost 3 bases to trimming and J lost 6 bases, with 8 bases between them. Written as DNA, the CDR3 is TGTGCCAGTAGTATCGGAGGGCCCGGGGAGCTGTTTTTT. Protein: CASSIGGPGELFF.